Sequencing of this T cell receptor (beta chain) was carried out in a study of human T cells and chemical hapten exposure. General observations from the study: Expanded TCRs formed significantly more large CDR3 similarity clusters than controls. A positive correlation with patch test score was shown by PT1 expanded TCR counts.

The time point is: patch test 2, 6 weeks after DPC sensitization. This sample's treatment: therapeutic diphenylcyclopropenone sensitization with weekly scalp DPC. This CDR3 contains 13 residues. V was clipped by 9 bases and J by 5 bases, with 12 bases between them. Germline V gives CDR1 KGHDR, CDR2 SFDVKD. Individual cDNA molecules received unique molecular identifiers in the library. TCRdb processed the RACE reads anew with MiXCR; each CDR3 protein has one entry. Of fewer than 95,000 distinct CDR3 sequences listed, 8% to 13% were seen once; the top ten hold around 2.2%. The sample holds a few counts of this clonotype. Its target is not known.

The TCR sequence derives from a man aged 35-49 years with alopecia areata. Some clones in this sample may be carry-over from other donors' samples. The chain carries TRBV24-1 and TRBJ2-2, with D perhaps TRBD1 (5 bases). The source was whole blood, collected in connection with sensitization to the hapten diphenylcyclopropenone (DPC). As DNA, the CDR3 is TGTGCCACCCAAGGGGCTGAAACCGGGGAGCTGTTTTTT. Its translation is CATQGAETGELFF.